The 30 T cell receptor beta chains below come from one sample, sequenced in a study. Amplification of TRBV12-4/TRBJ1-2 clonotypes used adaptor-ligated barcode primers. TCRdb ran MiXCR on the multiplex PCR reads and lists one entry per CDR3 protein. Among 2,000 to 2,500 distinct CDR3 sequences listed, over 1% were seen once. Cells sorted as Tregs were CD4+, CD25+ and CD127-/low. Sequencing was done on a sample of tumor-infiltrating Tregs sorted from the breast tumor. The receptors derive from a female donor with breast cancer.

This clonotype has at least ten counts. The V and J genes are TRBV12-3 or TRBV12-4 and TRBJ1-2, with TRBD1 identical over 7 bases. Trimming took 10 bases from V and 5 from J; bases not matched to a gene: 7. The CDR3 contains 12 residues. In DNA, the CDR3 is TGTGCCACACGACAGGGTCGGTATGGCTACACCTTC. Protein product: CATRQGRYGYTF.

Within the sample, this clonotype is large (0.1 to 1%). The chain's CDR3 is CASSLAGLYGYTF. The CDR3 nucleotides read TGTGCCAGCAGTTTAGCGGGTCTCTATGGCTACACCTTC. The chain recombines TRBV12-3 or TRBV12-4 with TRBJ1-2; D is ambiguous. CDR3 length: 13 residues. V lost 0 bases and J lost 4, with 6 bases in between.

By sample share, this clonotype is medium-sized. The rearrangement links TRBV12-3 or TRBV12-4 to TRBJ1-2; a possible D gene is TRBD1 (5 bases). V lost 6 bases and J lost 4, with 12 bases in between. The CDR3 has 13 residues. CDR3 nucleotide sequence: TGTGCCAGCAGCCATGGGGCGCGCTATGGCTACACCTTC. It translates to CASSHGARYGYTF.

By its share, this clonotype is medium-sized. In nucleotides, the CDR3 is TGTGCCAGCAGTTTCGGGCCCGGTGGCTACACCTTC. This encodes CASSFGPGGYTF. The chain couples TRBV12-3 or TRBV12-4 to TRBJ1-2; no reliable D call. The ends were cut back, 3 bases at V and 7 bases at J, with 9 bases in the middle. The CDR3 sequence is 12 residues long.

The chain is built from TRBV12-3 or TRBV12-4 and TRBJ1-2; TRBD1 might be the D (6 bases). Trimming pared 8 bases from V and 4 bases from J, leaving 17 bases between. The CDR3 is 14 amino acids. The CDR3 sequence: CASGRETGIYGYTF. For the CDR3, the DNA is TGTGCCAGCGGCAGAGAAACAGGGATCTATGGCTACACCTTC.

By share of the sample, this clonotype is medium-sized (0.01 to 0.1%). This chain uses TRBV12-3 or TRBV12-4 with TRBJ1-2; D unresolved. The CDR3 runs 15 residues. The V gene lost 7 bases and the J gene lost 0 bases, with 15 bases spanning the gap. CDR3 coding DNA: TGTGCCAGCACCTTATACACGCAAGCTAACTATGGCTACACCTTC. Its protein is CASTLYTQANYGYTF.

Relative to its sample, this clonotype is medium-sized. This chain connects TRBV12-3 or TRBV12-4 to TRBJ1-2; no reliable D call. The germline V and J ends were trimmed by 6 bases and 2 bases, with 13 bases remaining between them. This CDR3 spans 14 amino acids. CDR3 in DNA: TGTGCCAGCAGCTCGCCCGGAAGGAACTATGGCTACACCTTC. This codes for CASSSPGRNYGYTF.

By share, this clonotype ranks as medium-sized. The rearrangement uses TRBV12-3 or TRBV12-4 and TRBJ1-2, with a weak D call TRBD1 (5 bases). V lost 5 bases to trimming and J lost 6 bases, with 19 bases between them. This CDR3 comprises 15 residues. The CDR3 is CASSPTQQGVHGYTF. CDR3 bases: TGTGCCAGCAGTCCTACCCAGCAGGGTGTGCATGGCTACACCTTC.

This clonotype has ten or more counts. The J gene is TRBJ1-2, the V gene TRBV12-3 or TRBV12-4; D is unresolved. The CDR3 loop spans 13 amino acids. Trimming removed 6 bases from V and 6 bases from J, with 14 bases in between. CDR3 in amino acids: CASRISGPDGYTF. The CDR3 DNA reads as TGTGCCAGCAGGATCTCTGGGCCTGATGGCTACACCTTC.

This clonotype is labeled medium-sized. V usage is TRBV12-3 or TRBV12-4 and J usage is TRBJ1-2; D gene uncertain. Trimming left V 5 bases short and J 4 bases short, with 14 bases between. The CDR3 has 14 amino acids. For the CDR3, the DNA is TGTGCCAGCAGTCGAGCAGGACCGATCTATGGCTACACCTTC. Its protein is CASSRAGPIYGYTF.

This clonotype has ten or more counts. This chain joins TRBV12-3 or TRBV12-4 and TRBJ1-2, with a possible D match to TRBD1 (5 bases). V was cut by 5 bases and J by 3 bases, with 10 bases left in between. This CDR3 spans 13 amino acids. CDR3 nucleotide sequence: TGTGCCAGCAGTCCCCGGACATACTATGGCTACACCTTC. It is translated as CASSPRTYYGYTF.

By sample fraction, this clonotype is medium-sized. The rearrangement uses TRBV12-3 or TRBV12-4 and TRBJ1-2, with D perhaps matching TRBD1 (5 bases). Trimming shortened V by 3 bases and J by 3 bases, and 11 bases separated the two germline ends. The CDR3 consists of 14 residues. CDR3 protein: CASSFGRVDYGYTF. CDR3 DNA: TGTGCCAGCAGTTTCGGCAGGGTGGACTATGGCTACACCTTC.

This clonotype rates as medium-sized. This rearrangement joins TRBV12-3 or TRBV12-4 to TRBJ1-2; no clear D gene. V was clipped by 3 bases and J by 8 bases, with 7 bases between them. The CDR3 covers 11 residues. The CDR3 region is CASSFAGGYTF. The CDR3 nucleotides read TGTGCCAGCAGTTTCGCAGGAGGCTACACCTTC.

This clonotype is labeled medium-sized. The chain employs TRBV12-3 or TRBV12-4 and TRBJ1-2, with D perhaps TRBD1 (5 bases). Trimming took 6 bases from V and 4 from J, leaving 12 bases between them. The CDR3 loop spans 13 amino acids. CDR3 residues: CASRPTATYGYTF. The CDR3 DNA sequence: TGTGCCAGCAGACCGACAGCGACCTATGGCTACACCTTC.

Within the sample, this clonotype is medium-sized. This chain uses TRBV12-3 or TRBV12-4 with TRBJ1-2; 10 nucleotides align to TRBD1. Trimming at V came to 5 bases and at J to 5 bases, leaving 11 bases not matched to a gene. This CDR3 is built from 16 residues. CDR3 bases: TGTGCCAGCAGTCTCCATCTGGGACAGGGGAAATATGGCTACACCTTC. Its translation: CASSLHLGQGKYGYTF.

This clonotype is labeled medium-sized. V usage is TRBV12-3 or TRBV12-4 and J usage is TRBJ1-2; D gene uncertain. V was clipped by 1 base and J by 2 bases, with 8 bases between them. The CDR3 contains 14 residues. The chain's CDR3 is CASSLGTRNYGYTF. DNA for the CDR3: TGTGCCAGCAGTTTAGGGACGCGCAACTATGGCTACACCTTC.

By share of the sample, this clonotype is medium-sized. V usage is TRBV12-3 or TRBV12-4 and J usage is TRBJ1-2, with D perhaps TRBD1 (5 bases). The V gene lost 6 bases and the J gene lost 10 bases, with 18 bases spanning the gap. The CDR3 runs 13 residues. DNA for the CDR3: TGTGCCAGCAGCCAACGAAGTCCGACAGACTACACCTTC. Amino acid sequence: CASSQRSPTDYTF.

By share, this clonotype counts as medium-sized. CDR3 residues: CASTGRDYGYTF. DNA of the CDR3: TGTGCCAGCACCGGTAGGGACTATGGCTACACCTTC. The chain combines TRBV12-3 or TRBV12-4 with TRBJ1-2; unclear D gene. CDR3 length equals 12 residues. V was clipped by 7 bases and J by 3 bases, with 9 bases between them.

This clonotype is labeled as large. The chain links TRBV12-3 or TRBV12-4 to TRBJ1-2; the D is unclear. With 3 bases removed from V and 4 bases from J, the gap between germline ends came to 12 bases. This CDR3 comprises 14 residues. The CDR3 DNA follows: TGTGCCAGCAGTTTGGCAGAGACTACCTATGGCTACACCTTC. It encodes CASSLAETTYGYTF.

This clonotype is medium-sized (0.01 to 0.1%) by share. The chain couples TRBV12-3 or TRBV12-4 to TRBJ1-2; D is ambiguous. V was clipped by 0 bases and J by 8 bases, with 7 bases between them. The CDR3 totals 12 residues. CDR3 nucleotide sequence: TGTGCCAGCAGTTTAGCGTCGTACGGCTACACCTTC. Protein: CASSLASYGYTF.

Relative to its sample, this clonotype is medium-sized (0.01 to 0.1%). The chain couples TRBV12-3 or TRBV12-4 to TRBJ1-2; D perhaps matches TRBD1 (6 bases). The CDR3 sequence is 14 residues long. V was clipped by 4 bases and J by 4 bases, with 13 bases between them. The DNA of the CDR3 is TGTGCCAGCAGTTCTACTTCAGGGGTCTATGGCTACACCTTC. Its translation: CASSSTSGVYGYTF.

Relative to its sample, this clonotype is medium-sized. The chain joins TRBV12-3 or TRBV12-4 to TRBJ1-2, with 7 bases identical to TRBD1. The CDR3 runs 11 residues. The J segment lost 5 bases and the V segment lost 10 bases, leaving 4 bases of the junction unmatched. The CDR3, as DNA: TGTGCCAACAGGGGCGGGTATGGCTACACCTTC. Translating gives CANRGGYGYTF.

This clonotype is large within its sample. The rearrangement uses TRBV12-3 or TRBV12-4 and TRBJ1-2; no clear D. The ends were cut back, 3 bases at V and 0 bases at J, with 11 bases in the middle. This CDR3 is 15 amino acids long. CDR3 in amino acids: CASSFPSAANYGYTF. The CDR3 region has the DNA TGTGCCAGCAGTTTCCCCTCAGCAGCTAACTATGGCTACACCTTC.

This clonotype is labeled medium-sized (0.01 to 0.1%). The rearrangement joins TRBV12-3 or TRBV12-4 to TRBJ1-2; D possibly corresponds to TRBD1 (5 bases). The CDR3 is made up of 13 amino acids. Trimming stripped 7 bases from V and 2 bases from J, with 11 bases between. The CDR3 DNA follows: TGTGCCAGCAATCCGGGACGGAACTATGGCTACACCTTC. It yields the protein CASNPGRNYGYTF.

This clonotype was recorded at least ten times. The chain links TRBV12-3 or TRBV12-4 to TRBJ1-2; no clear D. V lost 1 base and J lost 2, with 11 bases in between. The length of the CDR3 is 15 residues. The CDR3 region has the DNA TGTGCCAGCAGTTTAGAAACCGGCCCAAACTATGGCTACACCTTC. Protein product: CASSLETGPNYGYTF.

In its sample, this clonotype was seen many times. The chain links TRBV12-3 or TRBV12-4 to TRBJ1-2, with TRBD1 matching over 7 bases. The CDR3 spans 13 residues. With 3 bases clipped from V and 5 bases from J, the junction kept 3 bases outside the gene matches. CDR3 nucleotides: TGTGCCAGCAGTTTCAGACAGGGATATGGCTACACCTTC. Amino acids: CASSFRQGYGYTF.

This clonotype counts as medium-sized. V gene TRBV12-3 or TRBV12-4 combines with J gene TRBJ1-2, with D perhaps TRBD1 (5 bases). The CDR3 extends over 12 amino acids. V was clipped by 3 bases and J by 5 bases, with 7 bases between them. The CDR3 sequence: CASSLTVYGYTF. The CDR3 coding sequence is TGTGCCAGCAGTTTGACAGTGTATGGCTACACCTTC.

This clonotype has just a few counts. CDR3 nucleotide sequence: TGTGCCAGCAGTTTAACCCAGAGGACAGGCCGGTATGGCTACACCTTC. Encoded protein: CASSLTQRTGRYGYTF. The gene calls are TRBV12-3 or TRBV12-4 and TRBJ1-2, with TRBD1 matching 7 bases. The CDR3 loop spans 16 amino acids. The ends lost 2 bases at V and 5 bases at J; junction bases unmatched: 11.

This clonotype was seen at least ten times. The chain couples TRBV12-3 or TRBV12-4 to TRBJ1-2; D is unresolved. The CDR3 length is 12 residues. Deletions cut 5 bases from V and 1 base from J, with 5 bases between. The CDR3, as DNA: TGTGCCAGCAGTCTCAATAACTATGGCTACACCTTC. This codes for CASSLNNYGYTF.

This clonotype came up many times. CDR3 bases: TGTGCCAGCAGTTTTACGGGCTACACCTTC. Amino acids: CASSFTGYTF. The chain uses TRBV12-3 or TRBV12-4 and TRBJ1-2; D not certain. V was shortened by 3 bases and J by 8 bases, with 4 bases between the two germline ends. This CDR3 is 10 amino acids long.